These T cell receptor beta chains were read from a single sample in a study of OX40 agonist ivuxolimab in advanced cancers. Libraries were prepared by immunoSEQ multiplex PCR; TCRdb keeps only in-frame clonotypes and omits some of them. The sample contains 30,000 to 35,000 clones, around four fifths of which appear only once. Sequencing used CD4+ or CD8+ T cells sorted from blood, obtained in a trial of the OX40 agonist ivuxolimab. The receptors stem from an adult with an advanced solid tumor such as melanoma, head and neck, liver or kidney cancer. The CDR3 runs from the conserved cysteine through the conserved F or W. The order of the fields is V gene, D gene, clone size, J gene, CDR3 length, CDR3 protein, CDR3 DNA. The D gene is left open where the match is weak. The size entry is marked missing in some rows and otherwise reads once, few, many or a size class.

>TRBV14|.|.|TRBJ1-1|14
CASSQLTGNTEAFF
TGTGCCAGCAGCCAACTCACAGGGAACACTGAAGCTTTCTTT
>TRBV7-9|TRBD1|medium-sized|TRBJ2-1|16
CASSSPGQAAHNEQFF
TGTGCCAGCAGTTCCCCGGGACAGGCTGCCCACAATGAGCAGTTCTTC
>TRBV27|.|.|TRBJ2-3|14
CASSWTPSTDTQYF
TGTGCCAGCAGCTGGACTCCTAGCACAGATACGCAGTATTTT
>TRBV27|TRBD1|once|TRBJ2-7|17
CASSSRDRGLGGGEQYF
TGTGCCAGCAGTTCCCGGGACAGGGGGCTGGGCGGAGGCGAGCAGTACTTC
>TRBV27|TRBD2|.|TRBJ2-1|16
CASISLLSGGAGEQFF
TGTGCCAGCATATCTTTGTTGAGCGGGGGGGCCGGTGAGCAGTTCTTC
>TRBV5-8|.|.|TRBJ2-7|14
CASSSSTLSYEQYF
TGTGCCAGCAGCTCTTCGACTCTTTCCTACGAGCAGTACTTC
>TRBV4-1|.|.|TRBJ2-1|15
CASSVPGVPYNEQFF
TGCGCCAGCAGCGTACCAGGGGTACCGTACAATGAGCAGTTCTTC
>TRBV4-3|.|.|TRBJ1-1|14
CASSQDYWNTEAFF
TGCGCCAGCAGCCAAGACTACTGGAACACTGAAGCTTTCTTT
>TRBV19|.|.|TRBJ2-7|11
CASSASYEQYF
TGTGCCAGTAGTGCGTCCTACGAGCAGTACTTC
>TRBV5-5|TRBD1|.|TRBJ1-1|15
CASSLETGGGTEAFF
TGTGCCAGCAGCTTAGAGACAGGGGGAGGGACTGAAGCTTTCTTT
>TRBV6-1|TRBD1|.|TRBJ1-1|12
CATQGTGKEAFF
TGTGCCACCCAAGGGACAGGGAAAGAAGCTTTCTTT
>TRBV7-8|TRBD1|.|TRBJ1-1|16
CASNPEFNRGNTEAFF
TGTGCCAGCAACCCCGAATTTAACAGGGGCAACACTGAAGCTTTCTTT
>TRBV6-4|TRBD2|once|TRBJ2-1|15
CASSEGERESDEQFF
TGTGCCAGCAGTGAAGGGGAGCGGGAGAGCGATGAGCAGTTCTTC
>TRBV5-1|.|few|TRBJ2-2|12
CASAQGSGELFF
TGCGCCAGCGCACAGGGTAGCGGGGAGCTGTTTTTT
>TRBV6-1|.|once|TRBJ2-7|14
CASSEAGPSGEQYF
TGTGCCAGCAGTGAAGCTGGGCCTTCGGGGGAGCAGTACTTC
>TRBV30|.|once|TRBJ2-7|16
CAWSVLTPGPRHEQYF
TGTGCCTGGAGTGTACTGACTCCGGGACCTAGACACGAGCAGTACTTC
>TRBV7-8|.|.|TRBJ2-1|15
CASSYRDGAVDEQFF
TGTGCCAGCAGCTATCGTGATGGGGCTGTCGATGAGCAGTTCTTC
>TRBV5-4|.|.|TRBJ2-1|13
CASSLAGFNEQFF
TGTGCCAGCAGCTTGGCCGGGTTCAATGAGCAGTTCTTC
>TRBV5-1|TRBD2|medium-sized|TRBJ2-1|16
CASSLQTSGEYNEQFF
TGCGCCAGCAGTTTGCAGACTAGCGGAGAGTACAATGAGCAGTTCTTC
>TRBV10-3|.|few|TRBJ2-1|16
CAIRGQGGGTYNEQFF
TGTGCCATCAGAGGCCAAGGAGGGGGGACCTACAATGAGCAGTTCTTC
>TRBV13|TRBD2|.|TRBJ2-1|15
CASSFGLASYNEQFF
TGTGCCAGCAGCTTCGGACTAGCGAGCTACAATGAGCAGTTCTTC
>TRBV6-5|.|.|TRBJ2-1|13
CASSLNGGHEQFF
TGTGCCAGCAGTCTGAACGGGGGGCATGAGCAGTTCTTC
>TRBV25-1|.|.|TRBJ1-5|15
CASSDGAGHRQPQHF
TGTGCCAGCAGTGACGGGGCAGGCCACCGTCAGCCCCAGCATTTT
>TRBV19|.|.|TRBJ2-6|15
CASSISGAGANVLTF
TGTGCCAGTAGTATTTCAGGGGCCGGGGCCAACGTCCTGACTTTC
>TRBV5-6|.|.|TRBJ2-5|13
CASSLQEGETQYF
TGTGCCAGCAGCTTACAGGAAGGAGAGACCCAGTACTTC
>TRBV6-5|.|once|TRBJ1-6|14
CASSAGAENSPLHF
TGTGCCAGCAGCGCGGGGGCAGAGAATTCACCCCTCCACTTT
>TRBV7-6|TRBD2|.|TRBJ2-3|15
CASSPSAGRVDTQYF
TGTGCCAGCAGCCCCTCAGCGGGAAGGGTAGATACGCAGTATTTT
>TRBV27|.|.|TRBJ2-5|15
CASSLVGPTEETQYF
TGTGCCAGCAGTTTAGTTGGTCCCACAGAAGAGACCCAGTACTTC
>TRBV11-3|.|.|TRBJ2-1|15
CASSLDYHTNNEQFF
TGTGCCAGCAGCTTAGATTATCATACCAACAATGAGCAGTTCTTC
>TRBV5-4|TRBD2|.|TRBJ2-5|17
CASSLGLAGRYQETQYF
TGTGCCAGCAGCTTGGGACTAGCGGGACGGTACCAAGAGACCCAGTACTTC
>TRBV2|.|.|TRBJ2-7|17
CASSDGTIAGISYEQYF
TGTGCCAGCAGTGACGGTACGATCGCGGGAATCTCCTACGAGCAGTACTTC
>TRBV29-1|.|.|TRBJ2-1|11
CSVLKYNEQFF
TGCAGCGTCCTCAAATACAATGAGCAGTTCTTC
>TRBV27|TRBD1|.|TRBJ1-2|16
CAIQRSPGQGAHGYTF
TGTGCCATCCAGAGATCGCCGGGACAGGGGGCCCATGGCTACACCTTC
>TRBV30|TRBD2|.|TRBJ2-7|13
CAWDSGRNHEQYF
TGTGCCTGGGATAGCGGGAGAAATCACGAGCAGTACTTC
>TRBV7-9|.|once|TRBJ1-4|16
CASSLGGRPTNEKLFF
TGTGCCAGCAGCCTGGGAGGGAGACCAACTAATGAAAAACTGTTTTTT
>TRBV28|.|.|TRBJ2-1|16
CASSLHTALGYNEQFF
TGTGCCAGCAGTTTGCACACAGCGCTAGGCTACAATGAGCAGTTCTTC
>TRBV4-1|.|.|TRBJ1-4|14
CASSQDGDAEKLFF
TGCGCCAGCAGCCAAGATGGGGATGCTGAAAAACTGTTTTTT
>TRBV10-1|TRBD1|.|TRBJ2-1|15
CASSRDRSPYNEQFF
TGCGCCAGCAGTCGGGACAGGAGCCCCTACAATGAGCAGTTCTTC
>TRBV6-1|TRBD1|.|TRBJ1-6|14
CASSEGQDNSPLHF
TGTGCCAGCAGTGAGGGACAGGATAATTCACCCCTCCACTTT
>TRBV2|.|.|TRBJ1-5|17
CASSYPTDSFGGQPQHF
TGTGCCAGCAGTTATCCGACGGACTCCTTTGGGGGTCAGCCCCAGCATTTT
>TRBV19|.|.|TRBJ2-7|12
CASSMGAVEQYF
TGTGCCAGTAGTATGGGAGCAGTAGAGCAGTACTTC
>TRBV4-1|.|.|TRBJ2-3|18
CASSQGSRLGGATDTQYF
TGCGCCAGCAGCCAAGGTTCGCGACTAGGGGGGGCCACAGATACGCAGTATTTT
>TRBV15|.|.|TRBJ2-1|14
CATSKGGSYNEQFF
TGTGCCACCAGCAAAGGGGGCTCCTACAATGAGCAGTTCTTC
>TRBV18|.|.|TRBJ2-6|18
CASSAVGGINSGANVLTF
TGTGCCAGCTCCGCCGTGGGGGGAATAAACTCTGGGGCCAACGTCCTGACTTTC
>TRBV19|TRBD1|few|TRBJ1-1|14
CASTPQGSTAEAFF
TGTGCCAGTACCCCACAGGGGTCTACCGCTGAAGCTTTCTTT
>TRBV7-8|TRBD2|.|TRBJ2-2|17
CASSLIISGRAAGELFF
TGTGCCAGCAGCTTAATTATTAGCGGGAGGGCGGCCGGGGAGCTGTTTTTT
>TRBV7-9|TRBD2|.|TRBJ2-1|15
CASSYTGTSLNEQFF
TGTGCCAGCAGCTACACCGGGACTAGCCTCAATGAGCAGTTCTTC
>TRBV7-8|.|.|TRBJ2-7|13
CASSPKTSYEQYF
TGTGCCAGCAGCCCCAAGACCTCCTACGAGCAGTACTTC
>TRBV7-2|TRBD2|once|TRBJ2-7|14
CASSLDGGTYEQYF
TGTGCCAGCAGCTTAGACGGGGGGACCTACGAGCAGTACTTC
>TRBV5-6|.|.|TRBJ2-7|14
CASSKGGSSYEQYF
TGTGCCAGCAGCAAGGGAGGAAGCTCCTACGAGCAGTACTTC
>TRBV7-8|.|.|TRBJ1-5|14
CASSLAGDGQPQHF
TGTGCCAGCAGCTTGGCCGGGGACGGTCAGCCCCAGCATTTT
>TRBV6-6|TRBD1|.|TRBJ2-1|11
CASSSGTVYFF
TGTGCCAGCAGCTCCGGGACAGTTTATTTCTTC
>TRBV4-2|TRBD1|.|TRBJ2-7|15
CASSQGTGAGHEQYF
TGTGCCAGCAGCCAAGGCACAGGGGCCGGCCACGAGCAGTACTTC
>TRBV7-6|.|.|TRBJ2-1|17
CASSPRTGVYGENEQFF
TGTGCCAGCAGCCCGCGGACGGGGGTCTATGGGGAGAATGAGCAGTTCTTC